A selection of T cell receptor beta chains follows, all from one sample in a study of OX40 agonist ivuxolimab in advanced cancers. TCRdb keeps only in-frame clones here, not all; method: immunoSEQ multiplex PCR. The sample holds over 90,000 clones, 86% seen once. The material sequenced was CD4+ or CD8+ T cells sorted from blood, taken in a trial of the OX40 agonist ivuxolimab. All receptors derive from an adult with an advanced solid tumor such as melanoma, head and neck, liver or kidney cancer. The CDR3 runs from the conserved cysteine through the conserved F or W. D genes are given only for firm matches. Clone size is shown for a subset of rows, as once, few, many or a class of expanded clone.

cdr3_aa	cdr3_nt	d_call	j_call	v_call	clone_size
CASKARTGTSGANVLTF	TGTGCCAGCAAGGCCAGGACAGGGACCTCTGGGGCCAACGTCCTGACTTTC	TRBD1	TRBJ2-6	TRBV19	.
CAWSDRSHQPQHF	TGTGCCTGGAGTGACAGGTCGCATCAGCCCCAGCATTTT	.	TRBJ1-5	TRBV30	.
CASSTDSHTEAFF	TGTGCCAGCAGCACGGACAGCCACACTGAAGCTTTCTTT	.	TRBJ1-1	TRBV9	.
CAIAGTVTHTQYF	TGTGCCATCGCAGGGACCGTCACTCATACGCAGTATTTT	.	TRBJ2-3	TRBV10-3	.
CASSLRDTGELFF	TGCGCCAGCAGCTTGAGGGACACCGGGGAGCTGTTTTTT	.	TRBJ2-2	TRBV5-1	.
CASSPDDSHYYEQYF	TGTGCCAGCAGCCCCGATGACAGCCACTACTACGAGCAGTACTTC	.	TRBJ2-7	TRBV11-3	.
CASSIVPGGGFGQPQHF	TGTGCCAGTAGTATAGTCCCCGGTGGGGGGTTTGGTCAGCCCCAGCATTTT	.	TRBJ1-5	TRBV19	.
CASSEEDGFYNEQFF	TGTGCCAGCAGTGAAGAGGATGGGTTTTACAATGAGCAGTTCTTC	.	TRBJ2-1	TRBV6-1	.
CASSPTGSRTEKLFF	TGTGCCAGCTCACCAACGGGATCCCGAACCGAAAAACTGTTTTTT	.	TRBJ1-4	TRBV18	.
CAISDFGQANQPQHF	TGTGCCATCAGTGATTTCGGGCAGGCTAATCAGCCCCAGCATTTT	.	TRBJ1-5	TRBV10-3	.
CASSIGQGLMTQYF	TGTGCCAGTAGTATAGGACAGGGATTGATGACCCAGTACTTC	TRBD1	TRBJ2-5	TRBV19	.
CASTATGGATNEKLFF	TGTGCCAGCACCGCCACCGGGGGTGCAACTAATGAAAAACTGTTTTTT	.	TRBJ1-4	TRBV6-6	.
CASSQGTRRSEQFF	TGTGCCAGCAGCCAAGGGACTAGGAGGAGTGAGCAGTTCTTC	TRBD2	TRBJ2-1	TRBV28	.
CASSSGGTEGYGYTF	TGCGCCAGCAGCTCTGGCGGGACAGAGGGATATGGCTACACCTTC	TRBD1	TRBJ1-2	TRBV5-1	.
CASSSSGQGLTDTQYF	TGTGCCAGCAGTTCCTCGGGGCAGGGACTCACAGATACGCAGTATTTT	.	TRBJ2-3	TRBV7-9	.
CASSLAFYGYTF	TGTGCCAGCAGCTTAGCGTTCTATGGCTACACCTTC	.	TRBJ1-2	TRBV7-8	.
CASSPPGQEHYGYTF	TGTGCCAGCAGCCCCCCCGGGCAGGAGCACTATGGCTACACCTTC	.	TRBJ1-2	TRBV7-8	.
CASSVLSYEQYF	TGTGCCAGCAGTGTACTCTCCTACGAGCAGTACTTC	.	TRBJ2-7	TRBV2	.
CASSIMQGANKGYTF	TGTGCCAGTAGTATTATGCAGGGGGCGAATAAAGGCTACACCTTC	TRBD1	TRBJ1-2	TRBV19	.
CASSPQLAGGSYNEQFF	TGTGCCAGCAGCCCCCAACTAGCGGGGGGCTCCTACAATGAGCAGTTCTTC	TRBD2	TRBJ2-1	TRBV5-4	few
CASSGTVSVNEKLFF	TGTGCCAGCAGCGGAACGGTGAGCGTCAATGAAAAACTGTTTTTT	.	TRBJ1-4	TRBV2	.
CASSYEVAGQPQHF	TGTGCCAGCAGTTATGAGGTGGCAGGGCAGCCCCAGCATTTT	.	TRBJ1-5	TRBV6-5	.
CASSPGRQGGQPQHF	TGTGCCAGCTCACCAGGGAGACAGGGAGGTCAGCCCCAGCATTTT	TRBD1	TRBJ1-5	TRBV18	.
CSARDGRGYTF	TGCAGTGCTAGAGATGGCCGTGGCTACACCTTC	.	TRBJ1-2	TRBV20-1	.
CASSLDWGLGGYTF	TGCGCCAGCAGCTTGGACTGGGGGTTGGGTGGCTACACCTTC	.	TRBJ1-2	TRBV5-1	medium-sized
CASSLADRGHTDTQYF	TGTGCCAGCAGCTTAGCCGACAGGGGACACACAGATACGCAGTATTTT	TRBD1	TRBJ2-3	TRBV7-6	.